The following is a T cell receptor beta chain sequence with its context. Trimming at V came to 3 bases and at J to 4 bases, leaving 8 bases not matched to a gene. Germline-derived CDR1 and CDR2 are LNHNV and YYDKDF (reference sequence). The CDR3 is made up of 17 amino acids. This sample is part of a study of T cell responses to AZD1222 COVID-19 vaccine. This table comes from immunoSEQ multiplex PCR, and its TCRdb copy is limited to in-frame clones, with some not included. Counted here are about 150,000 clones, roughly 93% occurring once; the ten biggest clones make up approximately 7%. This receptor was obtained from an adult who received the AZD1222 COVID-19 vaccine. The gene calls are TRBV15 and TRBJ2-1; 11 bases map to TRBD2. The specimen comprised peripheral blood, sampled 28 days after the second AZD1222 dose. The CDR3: CATSRLSGTSGYNEQFF. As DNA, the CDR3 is TGTGCCACCAGCAGGCTATCCGGGACTAGCGGATACAATGAGCAGTTCTTC.